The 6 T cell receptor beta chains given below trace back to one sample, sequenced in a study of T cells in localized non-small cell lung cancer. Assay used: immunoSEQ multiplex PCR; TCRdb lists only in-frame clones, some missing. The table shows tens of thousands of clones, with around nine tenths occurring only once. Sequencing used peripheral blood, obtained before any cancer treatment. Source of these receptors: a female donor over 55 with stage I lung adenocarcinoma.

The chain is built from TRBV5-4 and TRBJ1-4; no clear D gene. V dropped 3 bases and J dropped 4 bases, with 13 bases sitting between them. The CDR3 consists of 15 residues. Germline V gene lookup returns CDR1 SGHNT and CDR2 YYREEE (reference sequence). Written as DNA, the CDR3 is TGTGCCAGCAGCTCCCTCCCGGAGTATAATGAAAAACTGTTTTTT. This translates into CASSSLPEYNEKLFF.

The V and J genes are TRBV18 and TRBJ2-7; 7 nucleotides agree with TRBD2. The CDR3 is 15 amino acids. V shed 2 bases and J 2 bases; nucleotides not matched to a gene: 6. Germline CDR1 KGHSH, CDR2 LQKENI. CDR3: CASSPLGLNTYEQYF. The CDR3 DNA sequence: TGTGCCAGCTCACCATTGGGACTAAATACCTACGAGCAGTACTTC.

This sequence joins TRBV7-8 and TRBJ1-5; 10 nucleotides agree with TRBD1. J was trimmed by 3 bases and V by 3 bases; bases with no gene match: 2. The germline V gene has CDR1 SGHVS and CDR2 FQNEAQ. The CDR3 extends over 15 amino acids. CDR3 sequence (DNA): TGTGCCAGCAGCTTCGGACAGGGGGACAATCAGCCCCAGCATTTT. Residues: CASSFGQGDNQPQHF. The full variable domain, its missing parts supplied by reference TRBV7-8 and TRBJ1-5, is GAGVSQSPRYKVAKRGQDVALRCDPISGHVSLFWYQQALGQGPEFLTYFQNEAQLDKSGLPSDRFFAERPEGSVSTLKIQRTQQEDSAVYLCASSFGQGDNQPQHFGDGTRLSIL.

Here the CDR3 reads CASSQEAETQYF. The DNA of the CDR3 is TGCGCCAGCAGCCAGGAAGCGGAGACCCAGTACTTC. The chain carries TRBV4-3 and TRBJ2-5, with no clear D. Trimming cost V 3 bases and J 5 bases, with 7 bases left between them. The CDR3 runs to 12 residues. Germline V lookup: CDR1 LGHNA, CDR2 YSLEER.

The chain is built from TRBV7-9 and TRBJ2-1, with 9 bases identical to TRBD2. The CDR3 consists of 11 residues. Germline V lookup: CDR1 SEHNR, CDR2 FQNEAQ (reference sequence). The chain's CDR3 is CAAGGYNEQFF. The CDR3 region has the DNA TGTGCTGCGGGAGGGTACAATGAGCAGTTCTTC.

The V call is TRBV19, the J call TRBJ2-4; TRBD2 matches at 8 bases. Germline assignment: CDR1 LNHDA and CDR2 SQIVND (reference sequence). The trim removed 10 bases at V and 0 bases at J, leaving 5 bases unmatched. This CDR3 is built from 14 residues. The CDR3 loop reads CATTSGLAKNIQYF. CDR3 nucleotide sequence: TGTGCCACCACTAGCGGCTTAGCCAAAAACATTCAGTACTTC.